The 13 T cell receptor beta chains below were found in one sample sequenced in a study of T-cell reconstitution after alpha-beta-depleted transplantation in children. Preparation of the TCRbeta library used unique molecular identifiers. TCRdb used MiXCR to reprocess the PCR reads, holding one entry per CDR3 protein. The sample has under 750,000 distinct CDR3 sequences; roughly 23% are singletons. The source was PBMCs, mostly from graft donor cells, collected 360 days after TCRalphabeta/CD19-depleted stem cell transplant. All receptors derive from a boy younger than two who had a stem cell transplant for acute myeloid leukemia, so the T cells may come from the graft donor.

The chain has TRBV5-5 and TRBJ2-1; the D is unclear. CDR1 and CDR2 from the germline V gene are SGHKS and YYEKEE (reference sequence). CDR3 size: 16 residues. With 1 base removed from V and 2 bases from J, the gap between germline ends came to 13 bases. CDR3 loop: CASSLPRALAYNEQFF. The CDR3 DNA sequence: TGTGCCAGCAGCTTGCCTCGGGCTCTTGCCTACAATGAGCAGTTCTTC. Full variable domain (missing parts from reference TRBV5-5 and TRBJ2-1): DAGVTQSPTHLIKTRGQQVTLRCSPISGHKSVSWYQQVLGQGPQFIFQYYEKEERGRGNFPDRFSARQFPNYSSELNVNALLLGDSALYLCASSLPRALAYNEQFFGPGTRLTVL.

This clonotype appeared a few times. V usage is TRBV20-1 and J usage is TRBJ2-7; TRBD2 aligns across 13 bases. CDR1 DFQATT and CDR2 SNEGSKA come from the germline V gene (reference sequence). The V gene end was trimmed by 1 base and the J gene end by 3 bases; junction bases not matched to a gene: 3. This CDR3 contains 15 residues. The CDR3 loop is CSARGLAGGLYEQYF. The CDR3 nucleotides are TGCAGTGCTAGAGGACTAGCGGGGGGTCTCTACGAGCAGTACTTC.

This clonotype was seen ten or more times. The rearrangement links TRBV29-1 to TRBJ2-3; a possible D gene is TRBD2 (6 bases). The CDR3 runs to 14 residues. The V end lost 5 bases, the J end lost 1 base, and 13 bases lay between the germline ends. Germline-derived CDR1 and CDR2 are SQVTM and ANQGSEA. The CDR3 sequence: CSVSGGDGTDTQYF. The CDR3 nucleotides are TGCAGCGTTTCTGGCGGGGATGGCACAGATACGCAGTATTTT.

About this clonotype itself: At one boundary the junction diverges from the germline segment, which might be a read error. In DNA form, the CDR3 reads TGTGCCATCAGGGAGTTTGACACTGAAGCTTTCTTT. Translating gives CAIREFDTEAFF. The chain recombines TRBV10-3 with TRBJ1-1; D not resolved. Germline V gene data show CDR1 as ENHRY and CDR2 as SYGVKD. This CDR3 has 12 residues.

This clonotype was recorded many times. The rearrangement links TRBV20-1 to TRBJ2-4; a weak D match, TRBD1 (6 bases). Trimming shortened V by 1 base and J by 6 bases, and 13 bases separated the two germline ends. This CDR3 spans 14 amino acids. CDR1 DFQATT and CDR2 SNEGSKA come from the germline V gene (reference sequence). Written as DNA, the CDR3 is TGCAGTGCTAGAGGGGGGCGGGTAGTAAACATTCAGTACTTC. Its translation: CSARGGRVVNIQYF.

This clonotype was seen just once. This rearrangement joins TRBV11-2 to TRBJ2-3; D unclear. CDR3 size: 14 residues. Germline CDR1 reads SGHAT; CDR2 reads FQNNGV. V lost 5 bases and J 6 bases, leaving 15 bases between the germline ends. The CDR3 nucleotides read TGTGCCAGCAGCCGAACACTTGCCAGCGATACGCAGTATTTT. The encoded protein is CASSRTLASDTQYF.

The J gene is TRBJ2-7, the V gene TRBV28; TRBD2 aligns across 8 bases. The CDR3 runs 13 residues. Trimming took 5 bases from V and 4 from J; bases not matched to a gene: 4. Per the germline V gene, CDR1 is MDHEN and CDR2 is SYDVKM. The CDR3: CASSRGGPYEQYV. The CDR3 region has the DNA TGTGCCAGCAGTCGCGGGGGGCCTTACGAGCAGTACGTC.

This clonotype was counted many times. The genes are TRBV6-6 and TRBJ2-1, with D hard to call. The germline V and J ends were trimmed by 2 bases and 8 bases, with 4 bases remaining between them. This CDR3 has 11 amino acids. Germline assignment: CDR1 MNHNY and CDR2 SVGAGI (reference sequence). The CDR3 DNA sequence: TGTGCCAGCAGTTACAGGGATGAGCAGTTCTTC. The encoded protein is CASSYRDEQFF.

This clonotype came up a few times. The CDR3 nucleotides read TGTGCCAGCTCACCAATGGGGAGGATCCGGGACAGACCCACAGATACGCAGTATTTT. Translation gives CASSPMGRIRDRPTDTQYF. The J gene is TRBJ2-3, the V gene TRBV18, with D possibly TRBD1 on 7 matching bases. The CDR3 is 19 residues long. The V gene lost 2 bases and the J gene lost 2 bases, with 23 bases spanning the gap. The germline CDR1 and CDR2 sequences are KGHSH and LQKENI.

V and J are TRBV7-3 and TRBJ2-2; 9 bases are shared with TRBD1. The trim removed 2 bases at V and 4 bases at J, leaving 11 bases unmatched. Germline CDR1 and CDR2: SGHTA and FQGTGA. The CDR3 extends over 18 amino acids. CDR3 region: CASSLPVLTGGGTGELFF. The DNA for the CDR3 is TGTGCCAGCAGCTTACCTGTTTTGACAGGGGGTGGCACCGGGGAGCTGTTTTTT.

This clonotype was detected a few times. The V gene is TRBV5-1, the J gene TRBJ2-1; D perhaps matches TRBD1 (5 bases). Germline loops: CDR1 SGHRS, CDR2 YFSETQ. The CDR3 runs 16 residues. Trimming stripped 4 bases from V and 2 bases from J, with 16 bases between. The CDR3 loop is CASSPRIRATYNEQFF. In DNA, the CDR3 is TGCGCCAGCAGCCCCCGTATCAGGGCTACCTACAATGAGCAGTTCTTC.

This clonotype was observed a few times. CDR3 bases: TGTGCCAGCAGCTTGCTAGCGGGGGTCTTCACAGATACGCAGTATTTT. The encoded protein is CASSLLAGVFTDTQYF. V usage is TRBV13 and J usage is TRBJ2-3; 10 nucleotides align to TRBD2. CDR3 length equals 16 residues. The V and J ends lost 3 bases and 2 bases, in that order; junction bases with no gene match: 5. Germline CDR1 is PRHDT and CDR2 is FYEKMQ (reference sequence).

This clonotype has a single count. The chain has TRBV2 and TRBJ2-5; tentatively, D is TRBD1 (7 bases). CDR1 and CDR2 from the germline V gene are SNHLY and FYNNEI. Trimming took off 6 bases at V and 1 base at J, with 21 bases between the two ends. This CDR3 is built from 17 residues. The CDR3 nucleotides are TGTGCCAGCAGGCAACCTAGACAGGGAGGCCCCCAAGAGACCCAGTACTTC. Protein sequence: CASRQPRQGGPQETQYF.